Described below is a single T cell receptor beta chain sequence and its context. This sample stems from a study of control samples from healthy donors and cancer patients. Clones were sequenced by immunoSEQ multiplex PCR, and TCRdb holds only the in-frame ones, with some missing. Altogether about 70,000 clones are present, around 82% being singletons, with the ten largest covering under 30%. Trimming shortened V by 0 bases and J by 1 base, and 7 bases separated the two germline ends. The CDR3 totals 14 residues. Germline assignment: CDR1 SGHRS and CDR2 YFSETQ. The sequenced sample was blood. This chain joins TRBV5-1 and TRBJ1-1; D gene ambiguous. This TCR was recovered from a man aged 45 to 65 in good health. CDR3 in amino acids: CASSLVWGNTEAFF. CDR3 in DNA: TGCGCCAGCAGCTTGGTATGGGGGAACACTGAAGCTTTCTTT. The whole variable domain, remainder taken from reference TRBV5-1 and TRBJ1-1, is KAGVTQTPRYLIKTRGQQVTLSCSPISGHRSVSWYQQTPGQGLQFLFEYFSETQRNKGNFPGRFSGRQFSNSRSEMNVSTLELGDSALYLCASSLVWGNTEAFFGQGTRLTVV.